This T cell receptor beta chain was found in a study of control samples from healthy donors and cancer patients. Sequenced by immunoSEQ multiplex PCR; TCRdb stores in-frame clones only, minus some. The sample consists of under 450,000 clones, around 90% of them appearing once. Deletions cut 7 bases from V and 12 bases from J, with 24 bases between. This CDR3 spans 14 amino acids. The germline CDR1 and CDR2 sequences are SGHAT and FQNNGV. The sequenced sample consisted of PBMCs. The clonotype comes from a middle-aged man with head and neck cancer. V gene TRBV11-2 combines with J gene TRBJ1-1; D perhaps matches TRBD1 (6 bases). The CDR3 sequence is CASNLLGGPTTSFF. The CDR3 nucleotides are TGTGCCAGCAACCTCCTCGGGGGGCCCACGACTTCTTTCTTT. Looking up the rest from reference TRBV11-2 and TRBJ1-1 gives the full variable domain: EAGVAQSPRYKIIEKRQSVAFWCNPISGHATLYWYQQILGQGPKLLIQFQNNGVVDDSQLPKDRFSAERLKGVDSTLKIQPAKLEDSAVYLCASNLLGGPTTSFFGQGTRLTVV.